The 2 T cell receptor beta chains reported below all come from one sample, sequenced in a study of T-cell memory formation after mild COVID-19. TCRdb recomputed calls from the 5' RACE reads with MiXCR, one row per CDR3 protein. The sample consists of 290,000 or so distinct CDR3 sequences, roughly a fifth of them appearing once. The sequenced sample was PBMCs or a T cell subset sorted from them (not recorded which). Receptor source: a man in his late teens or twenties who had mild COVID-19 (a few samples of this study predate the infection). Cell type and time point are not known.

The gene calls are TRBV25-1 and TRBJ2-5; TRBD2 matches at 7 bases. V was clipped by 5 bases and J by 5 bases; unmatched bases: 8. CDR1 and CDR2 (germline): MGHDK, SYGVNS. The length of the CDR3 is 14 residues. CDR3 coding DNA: TGTGCCAGCAGTAACCGGGCCGGGGGGGAGACCCAGTACTTC. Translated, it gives CASSNRAGGETQYF.

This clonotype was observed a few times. The chain's CDR3 is CASSPRGDGNTIYF. The CDR3 nucleotides read TGTGCCAGCTCACCGAGAGGGGATGGAAACACCATATATTTT. The chain joins TRBV18 to TRBJ1-3; weak D call: TRBD1 (5 bases). The CDR3 loop spans 14 amino acids. Trimming pared 3 bases from V and 3 bases from J, leaving 9 bases between. Germline V gives CDR1 KGHSH, CDR2 LQKENI.